This T cell receptor (beta chain) was captured by sequencing in a study of shared clonotypes between healthy human individuals. The wider study: Donors were a couple of women and a few men aged 18 to 49. Study conclusions and caveats: The researchers took only blood, and tissue repertoires probably look different.

Adult Caucasians living in Nashville, Tennessee made up all of the donors. Comments on this clone: What it recognizes is unknown.

The trim removed 5 bases at V and 4 bases at J, leaving 4 bases unmatched. This CDR3 region has 15 residues. CDR1 and CDR2 (germline): SGHVS, FNYEAQ. The repertoire was sequenced with immunoSEQ multiplex PCR; TCRdb's copy has only in-frame clones and lacks some. The data contain fewer than 600,000 clones, around 79% of them seen just once; the ten biggest clones take up under 15%. Input material: PBMCs. This chain joins TRBV7-6 and TRBJ2-1; 11 bases match TRBD2. This clonotype was obtained from a woman aged 40 to 50 in good health. Some clones in this sample may be carry-over from other donors' samples. The CDR3 nucleotides are TGTGCCAGCAGCCGGGGACTAGCGGATTACAATGAGCAGTTCTTC. Its translation: CASSRGLADYNEQFF.